Presented here are 4 T cell receptor beta chains from one specimen sequenced in a study of cytomegalovirus exposure and HLA in healthy donors. Both 60 Vbeta primers and 13 Jbeta primers went into the PCR. The assay was immunoSEQ multiplex PCR, and TCRdb's table has in-frame clones only and misses some. The sample lists under 150,000 clones, 55% to 80% occurring once. Material: PBMCs. The origin of the receptors is a woman aged 40 to 55 in good health and CMV-seronegative.

This chain joins TRBV28 and TRBJ1-2; 7 bases are shared with TRBD1. From germline, CDR1 is MDHEN and CDR2 SYDVKM. The CDR3 extends over 14 amino acids. Unmatched junction bases numbered 10, after V lost 6 bases and J lost 6 bases. As DNA, the CDR3 is TGTGCCAGCAGCCTAACGACAGGGTACAATGGCTACACCTTC. It is translated as CASSLTTGYNGYTF.

In this sample, this clone turned up a few times. The chain is built from TRBV27 and TRBJ1-2; D is possibly TRBD1 (6 bases). Germline V gene lookup returns CDR1 MNHEY and CDR2 SMNVEV (reference sequence). V was clipped by 3 bases and J by 5 bases, with 13 bases between them. There are 14 residues in the CDR3. CDR3 nucleotides: TGTGCCAGCAGTTTTGAAGGGGGAGGGTATGGCTACACCTTC. This translates into CASSFEGGGYGYTF.

CDR3 sequence reads: CASSGGLAGSTDTQYF. The CDR3, as DNA: TGTGCCAGCAGCGGCGGACTAGCGGGGAGCACAGATACGCAGTATTTT. The chain recombines TRBV7-9 with TRBJ2-3; 12 bases are a match to TRBD2. CDR3 length: 16 amino acids. Looked up from germline, CDR1 is SEHNR and CDR2 is FQNEAQ (reference sequence). V was clipped by 5 bases and J by 0 bases; unmatched bases: 3.

A single count supports this clone. V and J are TRBV6-5 and TRBJ1-6; D uncertain. The CDR3 sequence is 15 residues long. The germline V and J ends were trimmed by 2 bases and 6 bases, with 11 bases remaining between them. Looked up from germline, CDR1 is MNHEY and CDR2 is SVGAGI. In nucleotides, the CDR3 is TGTGCCAGCAGTTACGACGACGGGGTTAATTCACCCCTCCACTTT. The encoded protein is CASSYDDGVNSPLHF.